This T cell receptor (beta chain) was sequenced for a study of blood T cells in healthy people across ages. Note on this clonotype: Its antigen is unidentified.

Notes on the study in general: PBMCs were not sorted, which prevented a conclusive comparison of naive versus antigen-experienced cells.

Combining a sample-barcoded 5' primer with a J-beta primer mix, a second PCR ran for roughly 6 to 11 cycles. Tags on each cDNA molecule came from a template-switch adaptor with 12 random nucleotides. TCRdb ran MiXCR on the 5' RACE reads and lists one entry per CDR3 protein. The sample yields hundreds of thousands of distinct CDR3 sequences, more than 25% seen once. This CDR3 contains 14 residues. Germline loops: CDR1 MNHNS, CDR2 SASEGT. The V gene lost 1 base and the J gene lost 1 base, with 7 bases spanning the gap. These data were also reused for a study on T cells of mothers and their children. From that study: Five or six children, together with their three healthy Caucasian mothers, made up the donors.

This receptor was obtained from a boy aged 5-17 years in good health. Specimen: blood. The V gene is TRBV6-1, the J gene TRBJ1-2; D gene ambiguous. The DNA for the CDR3 is TGTGCCAGCAGTGAAGGACTACTTAACTATGGCTACACCTTC. Translating it yields CASSEGLLNYGYTF.